The 32 T cell receptor beta chains listed next were all sequenced from one sample in a study of OX40 agonist ivuxolimab in advanced cancers. Data came from immunoSEQ multiplex PCR; TCRdb stores just in-frame clones and leaves some out. There are under 85,000 clones in the sample; 80% to 90% occur only once, and approximately 4% lies in the top ten. Sequenced material: CD4+ or CD8+ T cells sorted from blood, taken in a trial of the OX40 agonist ivuxolimab. The receptors were gathered from an adult with an advanced solid tumor such as melanoma, head and neck, liver or kidney cancer.

This chain joins TRBV27 and TRBJ2-2; D remains unclear. CDR3 length: 15 amino acids. Trimming shortened V by 5 bases and J by 1 base, and 11 bases separated the two germline ends. The germline V gene has CDR1 MNHEY and CDR2 SMNVEV (reference sequence). Here the CDR3 reads CASSRLGENTGELFF. The CDR3 DNA sequence: TGTGCCAGCAGTCGACTGGGTGAGAACACCGGGGAGCTGTTTTTT.

The rearrangement uses TRBV6-5 and TRBJ1-5, with 10 bases aligning to TRBD1. Germline trimming cut 5 bases from V and 5 bases from J; bases unmatched to any gene: 6. The CDR3 has 15 amino acids. Germline V lookup: CDR1 MNHEY, CDR2 SVGAGI. This CDR3 is CASSPGTGVHQPQHF. In nucleotides, the CDR3 is TGTGCCAGCAGTCCCGGGACAGGGGTTCATCAGCCCCAGCATTTT.

The chain employs TRBV6-4 and TRBJ2-7; 9 bases map to TRBD2. The J segment lost 0 bases and the V segment lost 6 bases, leaving 15 bases of the junction unmatched. The CDR3 extends over 18 amino acids. The germline V gene has CDR1 MRHNA and CDR2 SNTAGT. This chain's CDR3 is CASSRDVAGARSSYEQYF. Here the CDR3 DNA reads TGTGCCAGCAGCCGGGACGTAGCGGGGGCGAGGAGCTCCTACGAGCAGTACTTC.

Notes on this clone: This same CDR3 is encoded by further DNA sequences in the sample. This chain links TRBV5-1 with TRBJ2-5; 8 bases line up with TRBD1. The germline gives CDR1 SGHRS, CDR2 YFSETQ. The V and J ends lost 4 bases and 2 bases, in that order; junction bases with no gene match: 4. This CDR3 has 14 residues. The CDR3 region has the DNA TGCGCCAGCAGCGCCGGACAGGGACAAGAGACCCAGTACTTC. Its translation: CASSAGQGQETQYF. The whole variable domain, filled in from reference TRBV5-1 and TRBJ2-5, reads KAGVTQTPRYLIKTRGQQVTLSCSPISGHRSVSWYQQTPGQGLQFLFEYFSETQRNKGNFPGRFSGRQFSNSRSEMNVSTLELGDSALYLCASSAGQGQETQYFGPGTRLLVL.

The J gene is TRBJ2-3, the V gene TRBV11-2, with D possibly being TRBD1 (6 bases). Germline V CDR1 and CDR2: SGHAT, FQNNGV. This CDR3 has 16 amino acids. V was trimmed by 1 base and J by 2 bases, leaving 13 bases between them. The CDR3 spells CASSLAKNRDTDTQYF. As DNA, the CDR3 is TGTGCCAGCAGCTTAGCTAAGAACAGGGACACAGATACGCAGTATTTT.

In this sample, this clone turned up once. The genes are TRBV7-9 and TRBJ2-1; 7 bases are shared with TRBD1. Germline V CDR1 and CDR2: SEHNR, FQNEAQ (reference sequence). Germline trimming cut 4 bases from V and 9 bases from J; bases unmatched to any gene: 6. The CDR3 has 13 residues. This CDR3 is CASSSTGVGEQFF. In nucleotides, the CDR3 is TGTGCCAGCAGCTCAACAGGGGTGGGTGAGCAGTTCTTC.

In the case of this clone: Other DNA sequences within the sample encode an identical CDR3. The rearrangement uses TRBV5-1 and TRBJ2-5; TRBD2 agrees at 7 bases. J gave up 4 bases and V 2 bases, and 5 bases lay outside the gene matches. Per the germline V gene, CDR1 is SGHRS and CDR2 is YFSETQ. CDR3 length: 14 amino acids. The CDR3 here is CASSFMGGGETQYF. The CDR3 DNA follows: TGCGCCAGCAGCTTTATGGGGGGGGGAGAGACCCAGTACTTC.

The J gene is TRBJ2-1, the V gene TRBV28; 8 positions match TRBD2. V dropped 4 bases and J dropped 7; count of bases not matched to a gene: 6. This CDR3 has 14 amino acids. Germline-derived CDR1 and CDR2 are MDHEN and SYDVKM. The DNA for the CDR3 is TGTGCCAGCAGTTCACCCGGGACTAGTAATGAGCAGTTCTTC. Residues: CASSSPGTSNEQFF. The variable domain in full, with the rest retrieved from reference TRBV28 and TRBJ2-1, is DVKVTQSSRYLVKRTGEKVFLECVQDMDHENMFWYRQDPGLGLRLIYFSYDVKMKEKGDIPEGYSVSREKKERFSLILESASTNQTSMYLCASSSPGTSNEQFFGPGTRLTVL.

This rearrangement joins TRBV5-1 to TRBJ2-7; 7 bases agree with TRBD2. Germline V gene data show CDR1 as SGHRS and CDR2 as YFSETQ. The CDR3 contains 16 residues. The V gene end was trimmed by 4 bases and the J gene end by 7 bases; junction bases not matched to a gene: 17. CDR3 loop: CASSPDHGGFRGEQYF. CDR3 bases: TGCGCCAGCAGCCCTGACCACGGGGGGTTCCGAGGGGAGCAGTACTTC. Full variable domain (rest looked up from reference TRBV5-1 and TRBJ2-7): KAGVTQTPRYLIKTRGQQVTLSCSPISGHRSVSWYQQTPGQGLQFLFEYFSETQRNKGNFPGRFSGRQFSNSRSEMNVSTLELGDSALYLCASSPDHGGFRGEQYFGPGTRLTVT.

The chain employs TRBV9 and TRBJ1-3; D is ambiguous. This CDR3 comprises 17 residues. V lost 0 bases to trimming and J lost 0 bases, with 13 bases between them. CDR1 is SGDLS, CDR2 YYNGEE, per germline. CDR3 in amino acids: CASSVVQWIHSGNTIYF. Here the CDR3 DNA reads TGTGCCAGCAGCGTAGTGCAGTGGATTCACTCTGGAAACACCATATATTTT.

CDR3 coding DNA: TGTGCCAGCTCGGACAGTGGCTTTTTGGGGCAGTACTTC. As protein: CASSDSGFLGQYF. The V call is TRBV5-4, the J call TRBJ2-7, with a possible D match to TRBD1 (6 bases). Trimming shortened V by 7 bases and J by 9 bases, and 20 bases separated the two germline ends. This CDR3 has 13 residues. Germline CDR1 and CDR2: SGHNT and YYREEE (reference sequence).

The V gene is TRBV29-1, the J gene TRBJ1-5; 7 positions match TRBD1. The CDR3 covers 13 residues. Germline CDR1 SQVTM, CDR2 ANQGSEA. Trimming took 4 bases from V and 6 from J; bases not matched to a gene: 6. CDR3 bases: TGCAGCGTTGTCCTAGGGGGCGGTCAGCCCCAGCATTTT. This translates into CSVVLGGGQPQHF.

This clone was observed once. This chain joins TRBV5-1 and TRBJ2-5; D may be TRBD1 (6 bases). V shed 0 bases and J shed 4 bases, with 13 bases lying between them. CDR3 length equals 15 residues. CDR1 is SGHRS and CDR2 is YFSETQ in the germline V gene. The CDR3 reads CASSLVPGQPETQYF. The CDR3 DNA reads as TGCGCCAGCAGCTTGGTCCCCGGACAGCCAGAGACCCAGTACTTC.

The chain carries TRBV6-6 and TRBJ2-2, with D perhaps matching TRBD1 or TRBD2 (5 bases each). V lost 5 bases to trimming and J lost 0 bases, with 10 bases between them. The CDR3 spans 15 residues. The germline V gene has CDR1 MNHNY and CDR2 SVGAGI (reference sequence). CDR3 sequence: CASSGTRPNTGELFF. The CDR3 nucleotides are TGTGCCAGCAGTGGGACCCGCCCGAACACCGGGGAGCTGTTTTTT.

V and J are TRBV7-8 and TRBJ2-5, with D unclear. The V end lost 4 bases, the J end lost 5 bases, and 17 bases lay between the germline ends. This CDR3 contains 15 residues. Germline CDR1 and CDR2: SGHVS and FQNEAQ. The CDR3 sequence is CASSSLRNSLETQYF. In DNA, the CDR3 is TGTGCCAGCAGCTCCCTGAGAAATAGTCTGGAGACCCAGTACTTC.

This rearrangement joins TRBV2 to TRBJ2-7; 9 bases are shared with TRBD2. The germline V gene has CDR1 SNHLY and CDR2 FYNNEI. The CDR3 sequence is 14 residues long. J lost 4 bases, V lost 3 bases, and 4 bases had no gene match. The CDR3: CASSDGGRGYEQYF. The CDR3 coding sequence is TGTGCCAGCAGTGATGGCGGGAGGGGTTACGAGCAGTACTTC.

J is TRBJ2-5 and V is TRBV7-2; TRBD2 agrees at 8 bases. The CDR3 totals 15 residues. V lost 1 base and J lost 5; bases outside the gene matches: 6. Germline loops: CDR1 SGHTA, CDR2 FQGNSA. DNA for the CDR3: TGTGCCAGCAGCTTAGAGGCCGGGAGGGGTGAGACCCAGTACTTC. Protein: CASSLEAGRGETQYF.

This chain joins TRBV2 and TRBJ2-3; TRBD1 matches at 9 bases. Germline assignment: CDR1 SNHLY and CDR2 FYNNEI. V was clipped by 8 bases and J by 2 bases; unmatched bases: 5. This CDR3 is built from 14 residues. CDR3 in amino acids: CASGGQGVTDTQYF. CDR3 coding DNA: TGTGCCAGCGGGGGACAGGGTGTCACAGATACGCAGTATTTT.

V gene TRBV18 combines with J gene TRBJ1-1; 8 nucleotides align to TRBD1. The CDR3 consists of 13 residues. With 6 bases clipped from V and 4 bases from J, the junction kept 4 bases outside the gene matches. Germline V gene sequence: CDR1 KGHSH, CDR2 LQKENI. This CDR3 is CASSRQGSTEAFF. The CDR3 nucleotides read TGTGCCAGCTCCCGACAGGGGAGCACTGAAGCTTTCTTT.

The chain's CDR3 is CASSQVLAGRTDTQYF. CDR3 sequence (DNA): TGTGCCAGCAGCCAAGTCCTAGCGGGGCGCACAGATACGCAGTATTTT. The chain uses TRBV14 and TRBJ2-3; 9 bases are shared with TRBD2. The CDR3 is made up of 16 amino acids. Germline assignment: CDR1 SGHDN and CDR2 FVKESK. With V trimmed by 1 base and J by 1 base, 3 bases remained unmatched.

J is TRBJ2-7 and V is TRBV5-1, with D maybe TRBD1 (6 bases). Trimming stripped 2 bases from V and 2 bases from J, with 14 bases between. This CDR3 is 15 amino acids long. Germline CDR1 reads SGHRS; CDR2 reads YFSETQ. The CDR3 DNA reads as TGCGCCAGCAGCTTTGGCGGACAGCCGACCTACGAGCAGTACTTC. Its protein is CASSFGGQPTYEQYF.

The V call is TRBV5-1, the J call TRBJ1-1; maybe TRBD1 (5 bases). V shed 4 bases and J shed 4 bases, with 35 bases lying between them. The CDR3 runs 21 residues. CDR1 and CDR2 from the germline V gene are SGHRS and YFSETQ. The CDR3 DNA reads as TGCGCCAGCAGCAGGGATACCCTCGTTTGGGGGTATGGGGAAACTCGCACTGAAGCTTTCTTT. Protein product: CASSRDTLVWGYGETRTEAFF.

This clone is a singleton in its sample. The J gene is TRBJ2-7, the V gene TRBV19, with 14 positions matching TRBD2. V lost 6 bases, J lost 6 bases, and 4 bases stayed unmatched. Germline V gene data show CDR1 as LNHDA and CDR2 as SQIVND (reference sequence). The CDR3 sequence is 14 residues long. Here the CDR3 DNA reads TGTGCCAGTAGGGGACTAGCGGGAGTAGGCGAGCAGTACTTC. Translation: CASRGLAGVGEQYF.

This rearrangement joins TRBV14 to TRBJ2-2; D remains unclear. The CDR3 extends over 15 amino acids. The V and J ends lost 0 bases and 4 bases respectively, with 9 bases between them. The germline CDR1 and CDR2 sequences are SGHDN and FVKESK. CDR3 loop: CASSQEARSTGELFF. The CDR3 region has the DNA TGTGCCAGCAGCCAAGAAGCGAGGAGCACCGGGGAGCTGTTTTTT.

V is TRBV28 and J is TRBJ1-2; D may be TRBD1 (6 bases). The CDR3 runs 14 residues. The V end lost 3 bases, the J end lost 6 bases, and 14 bases lay between the germline ends. Germline-derived CDR1 and CDR2 are MDHEN and SYDVKM. Here the CDR3 reads CASSFPTTGNGYTF. CDR3 nucleotides: TGTGCCAGCAGTTTTCCGACTACAGGGAATGGCTACACCTTC.

The rearrangement links TRBV6-5 to TRBJ1-4; possible D gene TRBD1, 5 bases. The germline V gene has CDR1 MNHEY and CDR2 SVGAGI. This CDR3 has 15 residues. V was trimmed by 10 bases and J by 1 base, leaving 16 bases between them. The CDR3 region is CATALWGITNEKLFF. CDR3 bases: TGTGCCACCGCACTATGGGGGATAACTAATGAAAAACTGTTTTTT.

The V gene is TRBV11-2, the J gene TRBJ2-1; possible D gene TRBD1, 5 bases. The CDR3 contains 13 residues. Deletions cut 5 bases from V and 5 bases from J, with 10 bases between. In germline, CDR1 is SGHAT, CDR2 FQNNGV. CDR3 residues: CASSPDRHNEQFF. For the CDR3, the DNA is TGTGCCAGCAGCCCCGACAGACACAATGAGCAGTTCTTC.

For this clone: Relative to the germline gene, one junction end is altered; a read error may explain this. This chain links TRBV6-9 with TRBJ1-1; 8 nucleotides line up with TRBD1. This CDR3 spans 13 amino acids. CDR1 and CDR2 from the germline V gene are MNHGY and SVAAGI. CDR3 DNA sequence: TGCGCCAGCGCCCCCGGGACAGGCACTGAAGCTTTCTTT. It encodes CASAPGTGTEAFF.

The chain couples TRBV29-1 to TRBJ1-4; 7 bases fit TRBD1. This CDR3 has 13 residues. The V and J ends lost 6 bases and 8 bases, in that order; junction bases with no gene match: 9. Germline values: CDR1 SQVTM, CDR2 ANQGSEA. CDR3: CSVDSGTAEKLFF. The CDR3 nucleotides are TGCAGCGTAGATTCCGGGACAGCAGAAAAACTGTTTTTT. Complete variable domain (other parts from reference TRBV29-1 and TRBJ1-4): SAVISQKPSRDICQRGTSLTIQCQVDSQVTMMFWYRQQPGQSLTLIATANQGSEATYESGFVIDKFPISRPNLTFSTLTVSNMSPEDSSIYLCSVDSGTAEKLFFGSGTQLSVL.

The chain is built from TRBV10-3 and TRBJ2-2, with TRBD2 matching 10 bases. This CDR3 has 18 residues. Per germline, CDR1 ENHRY and CDR2 SYGVKD. The ends lost 5 bases at V and 1 base at J; junction bases unmatched: 10. CDR3 DNA: TGTGCCATCAGTTACCTAACCGGGACTAGCGTGAACACCGGGGAGCTGTTTTTT. As protein: CAISYLTGTSVNTGELFF.

This clone appeared a single time. CDR3 DNA sequence: TGTGCCAGCAGCTTAATAGTCGGGAGCCCAGAGACCCAGTACTTC. It is translated as CASSLIVGSPETQYF. The J gene is TRBJ2-5, the V gene TRBV7-2, with D possibly matching TRBD2 (6 bases). Trimming shortened V by 2 bases and J by 4 bases, and 14 bases separated the two germline ends. Germline CDR1 and CDR2: SGHTA and FQGNSA. This CDR3 is 15 amino acids long.

The chain couples TRBV29-1 to TRBJ1-1; TRBD1 is a possible D gene (5 bases). The germline gives CDR1 SQVTM, CDR2 ANQGSEA. The CDR3 spans 13 residues. V lost 2 bases and J lost 5, with 12 bases in between. The chain's CDR3 is CSVERGGRTEAFF. DNA for the CDR3: TGCAGCGTTGAAAGGGGCGGGAGGACTGAAGCTTTCTTT.